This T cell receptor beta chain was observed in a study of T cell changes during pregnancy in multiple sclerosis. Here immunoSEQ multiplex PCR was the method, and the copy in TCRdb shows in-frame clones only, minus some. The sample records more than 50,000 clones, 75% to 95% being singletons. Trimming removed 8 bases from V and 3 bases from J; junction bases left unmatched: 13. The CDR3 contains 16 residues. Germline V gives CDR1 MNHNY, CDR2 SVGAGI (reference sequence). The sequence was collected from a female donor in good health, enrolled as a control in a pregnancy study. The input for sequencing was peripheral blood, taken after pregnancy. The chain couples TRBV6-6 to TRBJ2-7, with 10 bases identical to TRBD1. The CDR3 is CASLSGPGQGRYEQYF. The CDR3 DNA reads TGTGCCAGCCTAAGCGGGCCGGGACAGGGGCGCTACGAGCAGTACTTC.